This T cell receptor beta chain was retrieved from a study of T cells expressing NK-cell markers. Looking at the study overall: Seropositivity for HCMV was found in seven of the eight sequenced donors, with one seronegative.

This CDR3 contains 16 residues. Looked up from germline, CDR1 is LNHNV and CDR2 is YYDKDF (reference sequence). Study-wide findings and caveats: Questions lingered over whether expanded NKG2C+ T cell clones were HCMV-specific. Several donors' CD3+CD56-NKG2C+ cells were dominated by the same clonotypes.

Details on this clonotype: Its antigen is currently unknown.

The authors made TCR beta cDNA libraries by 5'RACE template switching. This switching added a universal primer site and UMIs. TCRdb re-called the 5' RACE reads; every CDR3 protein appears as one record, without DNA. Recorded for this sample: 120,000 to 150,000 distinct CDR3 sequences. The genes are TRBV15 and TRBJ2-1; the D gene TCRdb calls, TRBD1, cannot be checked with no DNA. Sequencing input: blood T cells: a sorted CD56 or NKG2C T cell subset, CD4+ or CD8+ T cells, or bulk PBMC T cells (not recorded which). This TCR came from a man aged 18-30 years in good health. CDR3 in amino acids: CATSRGGQGRNNEQFF.